The T cell receptor (beta chain) described here comes from a study of blood T cell repertoires in COVID-19. Study in general: COVID-19 samples from acute and convalescent phases originated in the United States, Italy and Spain.

V gave up 8 bases and J gave up 0 bases, with 20 bases separating them. The CDR3 extends over 16 amino acids. Methods used by the authors: The assay estimated nucleated cells by amplifying reference gene primers. Sequencing used immunoSEQ multiplex PCR; TCRdb keeps in-frame clones, though not all of them. V and J calls and clone size are those listed in that table; D and trimming were worked out from the DNA. The sample has 100,000 or so clones; roughly 76% are singletons. The sample consisted of peripheral blood. The chain links TRBV6-7 to TRBJ2-7; possible D gene TRBD1, 6 bases. TRBV6-7 is sorted into the ORF group, with uncertain function. The clonotype originates from a woman aged 70-85 years with acute or convalescent COVID-19. This chain's CDR3 is CASVTGPPAGSYEQYF. The CDR3 DNA follows: TGTGCCAGCGTGACAGGACCTCCGGCGGGCTCCTACGAGCAGTACTTC.